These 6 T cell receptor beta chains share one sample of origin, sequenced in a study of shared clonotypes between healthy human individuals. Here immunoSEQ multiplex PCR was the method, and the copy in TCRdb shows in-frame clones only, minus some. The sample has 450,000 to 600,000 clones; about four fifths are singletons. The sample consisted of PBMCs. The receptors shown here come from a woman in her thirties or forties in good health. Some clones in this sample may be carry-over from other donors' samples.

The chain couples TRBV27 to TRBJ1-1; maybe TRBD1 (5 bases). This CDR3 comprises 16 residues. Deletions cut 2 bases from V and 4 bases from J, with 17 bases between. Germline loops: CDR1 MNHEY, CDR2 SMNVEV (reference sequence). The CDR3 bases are TGTGCCAGCAGTTTAAGACAGCCTGGGGGGGGCACTGAAGCTTTCTTT. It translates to CASSLRQPGGGTEAFF.

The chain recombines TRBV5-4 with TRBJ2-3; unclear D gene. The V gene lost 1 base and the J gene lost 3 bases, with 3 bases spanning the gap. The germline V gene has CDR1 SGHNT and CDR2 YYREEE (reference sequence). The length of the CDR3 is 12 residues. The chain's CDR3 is CASSLRTDTQYF. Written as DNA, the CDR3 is TGTGCCAGCAGCTTGAGGACAGATACGCAGTATTTT.

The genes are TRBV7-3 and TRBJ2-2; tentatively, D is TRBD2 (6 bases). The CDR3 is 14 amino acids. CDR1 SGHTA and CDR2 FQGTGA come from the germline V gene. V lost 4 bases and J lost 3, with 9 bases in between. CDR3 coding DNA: TGTGCCAGCAGCTCGGGACTTTACACCGGGGAGCTGTTTTTT. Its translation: CASSSGLYTGELFF. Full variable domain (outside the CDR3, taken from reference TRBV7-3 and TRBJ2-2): GAGVSQTPSNKVTEKGKYVELRCDPISGHTALYWYRQSLGQGPEFLIYFQGTGAADDSGLPNDRFFAVRPEGSVSTLKIQRTERGDSAVYLCASSSGLYTGELFFGEGSRLTVL.

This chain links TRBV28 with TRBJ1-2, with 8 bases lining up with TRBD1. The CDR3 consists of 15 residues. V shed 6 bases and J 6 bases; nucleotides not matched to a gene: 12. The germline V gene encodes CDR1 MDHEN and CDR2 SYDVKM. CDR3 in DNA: TGTGCCAGCAGCCAATTAGGACAGGGTTTAAATGGCTACACCTTC. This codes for CASSQLGQGLNGYTF.

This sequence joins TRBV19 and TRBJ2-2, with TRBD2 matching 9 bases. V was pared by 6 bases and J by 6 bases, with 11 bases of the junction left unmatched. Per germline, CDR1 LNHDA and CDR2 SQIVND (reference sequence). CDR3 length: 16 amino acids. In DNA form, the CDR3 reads TGTGCCAGTAGCACCGAGAGGCTAGCGGGACCCGGGGAGCTGTTTTTT. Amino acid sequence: CASSTERLAGPGELFF.

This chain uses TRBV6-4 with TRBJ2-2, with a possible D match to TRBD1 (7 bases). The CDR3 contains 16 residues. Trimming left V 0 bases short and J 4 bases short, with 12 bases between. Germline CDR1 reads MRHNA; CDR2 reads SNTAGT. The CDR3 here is CASSDSRGVATGELFF. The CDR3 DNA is TGTGCCAGCAGTGACTCCAGGGGGGTTGCCACCGGGGAGCTGTTTTTT.